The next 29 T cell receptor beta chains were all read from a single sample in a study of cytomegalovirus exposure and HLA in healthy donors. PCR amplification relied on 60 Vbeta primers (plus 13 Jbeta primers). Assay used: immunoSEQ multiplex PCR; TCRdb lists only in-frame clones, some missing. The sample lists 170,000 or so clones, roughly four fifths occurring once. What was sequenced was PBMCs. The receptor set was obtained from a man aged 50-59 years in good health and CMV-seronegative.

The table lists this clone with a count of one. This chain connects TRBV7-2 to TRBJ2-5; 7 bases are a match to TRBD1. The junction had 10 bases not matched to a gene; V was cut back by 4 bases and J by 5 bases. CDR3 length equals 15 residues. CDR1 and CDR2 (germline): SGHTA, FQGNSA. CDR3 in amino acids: CASSSSTGIWETQYF. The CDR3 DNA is TGTGCCAGCAGCTCGTCGACAGGGATTTGGGAGACCCAGTACTTC.

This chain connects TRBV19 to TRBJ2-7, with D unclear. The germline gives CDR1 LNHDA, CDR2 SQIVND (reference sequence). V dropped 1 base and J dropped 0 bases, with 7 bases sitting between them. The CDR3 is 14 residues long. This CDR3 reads CASSIAGPSYEQYF. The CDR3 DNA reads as TGTGCCAGTAGTATAGCGGGTCCCTCCTACGAGCAGTACTTC.

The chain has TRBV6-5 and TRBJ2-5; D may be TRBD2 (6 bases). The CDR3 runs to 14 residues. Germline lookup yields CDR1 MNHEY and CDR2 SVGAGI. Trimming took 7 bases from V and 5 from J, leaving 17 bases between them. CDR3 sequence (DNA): TGTGCCAGCACCCGAACTAGGAGGGGTGAGACCCAGTACTTC. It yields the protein CASTRTRRGETQYF.

Here the CDR3 reads CASSHGGTGVYGYTF. The CDR3 coding sequence is TGTGCCAGCAGCCACGGTGGGACAGGGGTCTATGGCTACACCTTC. V is TRBV5-5 and J is TRBJ1-2; 10 bases line up with TRBD1. CDR1 and CDR2 (germline): SGHKS, YYEKEE (reference sequence). J gave up 4 bases and V 4 bases, and 7 bases lay outside the gene matches. There are 15 residues in the CDR3. The variable domain in full, with the rest retrieved from reference TRBV5-5 and TRBJ1-2, is DAGVTQSPTHLIKTRGQQVTLRCSPISGHKSVSWYQQVLGQGPQFIFQYYEKEERGRGNFPDRFSARQFPNYSSELNVNALLLGDSALYLCASSHGGTGVYGYTFGSGTRLTVV.

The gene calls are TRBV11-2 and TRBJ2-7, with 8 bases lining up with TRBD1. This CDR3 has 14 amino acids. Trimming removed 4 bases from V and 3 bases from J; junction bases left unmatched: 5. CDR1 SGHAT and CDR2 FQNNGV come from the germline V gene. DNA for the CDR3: TGTGCCAGCAGCTACGGTACAGGGGGCTACGAGCAGTACTTC. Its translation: CASSYGTGGYEQYF.

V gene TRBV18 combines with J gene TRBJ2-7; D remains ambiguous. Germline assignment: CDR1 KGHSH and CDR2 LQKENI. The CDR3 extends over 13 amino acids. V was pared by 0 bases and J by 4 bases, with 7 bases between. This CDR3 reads CASSPPAVYEQYF. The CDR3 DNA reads TGTGCCAGCTCACCACCCGCAGTTTACGAGCAGTACTTC.

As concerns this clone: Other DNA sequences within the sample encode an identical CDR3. The CDR3 spells CASSAGYISYEQYF. The CDR3 DNA reads TGTGCCAGTAGCGCCGGGTATATCTCCTACGAGCAGTACTTC. The chain employs TRBV19 and TRBJ2-7; no clear D. Germline V gene data show CDR1 as LNHDA and CDR2 as SQIVND (reference sequence). This CDR3 has 14 residues. Trimming removed 6 bases from V and 0 bases from J, with 12 bases in between.

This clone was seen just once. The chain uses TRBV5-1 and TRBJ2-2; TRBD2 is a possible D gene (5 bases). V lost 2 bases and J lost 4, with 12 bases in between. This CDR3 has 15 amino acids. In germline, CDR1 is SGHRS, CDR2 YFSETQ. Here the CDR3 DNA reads TGCGCCAGCAGCTTAGGAGGACCCCTCACCGGGGAGCTGTTTTTT. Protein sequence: CASSLGGPLTGELFF.

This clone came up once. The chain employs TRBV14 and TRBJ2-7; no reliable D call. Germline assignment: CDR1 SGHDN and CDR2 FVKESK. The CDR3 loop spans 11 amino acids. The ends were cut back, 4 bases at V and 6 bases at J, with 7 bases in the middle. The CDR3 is CASSRALEQYF. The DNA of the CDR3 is TGTGCCAGCAGCCGAGCCCTCGAGCAGTACTTC.

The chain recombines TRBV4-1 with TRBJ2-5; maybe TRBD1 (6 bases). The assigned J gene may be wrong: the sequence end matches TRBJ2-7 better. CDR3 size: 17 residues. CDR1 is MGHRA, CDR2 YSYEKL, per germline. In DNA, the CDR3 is TGCGCCAGCAGCCGAAGCCCCGGACAGACAAGCTCCTACGAGCAGTACTTC. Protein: CASSRSPGQTSSYEQYF.

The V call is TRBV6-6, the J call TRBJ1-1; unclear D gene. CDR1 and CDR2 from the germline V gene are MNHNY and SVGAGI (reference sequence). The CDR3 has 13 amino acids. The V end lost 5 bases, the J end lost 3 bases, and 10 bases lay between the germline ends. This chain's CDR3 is CASSPLWYTEAFF. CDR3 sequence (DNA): TGTGCCAGCAGTCCACTCTGGTACACTGAAGCTTTCTTT.

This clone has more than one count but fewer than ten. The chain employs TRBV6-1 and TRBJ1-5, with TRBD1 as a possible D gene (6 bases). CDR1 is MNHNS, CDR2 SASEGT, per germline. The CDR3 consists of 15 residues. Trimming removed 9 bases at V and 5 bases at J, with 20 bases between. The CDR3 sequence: CASYRRGGNHQPQHF. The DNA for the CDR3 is TGTGCCAGTTACCGCCGAGGGGGTAACCATCAGCCCCAGCATTTT.

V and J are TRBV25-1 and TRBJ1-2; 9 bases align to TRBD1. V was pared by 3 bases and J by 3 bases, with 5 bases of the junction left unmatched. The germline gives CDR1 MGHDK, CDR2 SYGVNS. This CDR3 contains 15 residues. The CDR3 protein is CASSDWDRVDYGYTF. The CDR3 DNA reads TGTGCCAGCAGTGATTGGGACAGGGTGGACTATGGCTACACCTTC.

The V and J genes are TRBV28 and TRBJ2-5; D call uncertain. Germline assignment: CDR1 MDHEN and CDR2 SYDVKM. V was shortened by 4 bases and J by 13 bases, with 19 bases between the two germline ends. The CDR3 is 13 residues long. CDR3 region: CASSSTNERMGYF. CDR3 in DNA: TGTGCCAGCAGTTCCACCAATGAGCGAATGGGGTACTTC.

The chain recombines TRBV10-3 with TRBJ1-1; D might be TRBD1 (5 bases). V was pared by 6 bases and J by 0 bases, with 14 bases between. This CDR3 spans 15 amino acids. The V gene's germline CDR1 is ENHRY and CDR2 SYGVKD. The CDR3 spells CAISLVGGMNTEAFF. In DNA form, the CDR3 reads TGTGCCATCAGCCTCGTTGGGGGGATGAACACTGAAGCTTTCTTT.

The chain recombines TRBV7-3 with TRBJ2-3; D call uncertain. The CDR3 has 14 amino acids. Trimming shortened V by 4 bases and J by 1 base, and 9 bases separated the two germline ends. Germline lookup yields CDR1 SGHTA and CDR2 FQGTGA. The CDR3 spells CASSSQRGTDTQYF. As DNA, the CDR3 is TGTGCCAGCAGCTCACAACGGGGCACAGATACGCAGTATTTT.

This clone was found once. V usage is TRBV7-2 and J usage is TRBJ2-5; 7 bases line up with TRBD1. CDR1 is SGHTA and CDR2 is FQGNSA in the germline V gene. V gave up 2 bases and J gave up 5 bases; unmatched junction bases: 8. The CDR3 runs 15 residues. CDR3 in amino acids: CASSLSRARGETQYF. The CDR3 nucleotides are TGTGCCAGCAGCTTATCGAGGGCCAGGGGGGAGACCCAGTACTTC.

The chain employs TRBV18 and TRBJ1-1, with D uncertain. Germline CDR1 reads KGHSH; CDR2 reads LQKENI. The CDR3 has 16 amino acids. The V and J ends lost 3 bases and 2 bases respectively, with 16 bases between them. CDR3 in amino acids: CASSPDLLGVNTEAFF. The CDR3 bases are TGTGCCAGCTCACCGGATTTGTTAGGAGTTAACACTGAAGCTTTCTTT.

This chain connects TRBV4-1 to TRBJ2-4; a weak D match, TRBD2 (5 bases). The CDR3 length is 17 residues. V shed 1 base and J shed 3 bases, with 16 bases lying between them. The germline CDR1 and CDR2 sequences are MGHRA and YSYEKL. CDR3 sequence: CASSQAFRGRDKNIQYF. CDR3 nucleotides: TGCGCCAGCAGCCAAGCTTTTAGAGGGCGAGACAAAAACATTCAGTACTTC.

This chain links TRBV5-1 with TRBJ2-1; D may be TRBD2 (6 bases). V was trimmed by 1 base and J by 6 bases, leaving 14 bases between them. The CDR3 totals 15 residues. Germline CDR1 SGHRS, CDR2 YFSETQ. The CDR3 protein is CASSLFAGPGNEQFF. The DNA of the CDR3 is TGCGCCAGCAGCTTGTTTGCGGGGCCGGGCAATGAGCAGTTCTTC.

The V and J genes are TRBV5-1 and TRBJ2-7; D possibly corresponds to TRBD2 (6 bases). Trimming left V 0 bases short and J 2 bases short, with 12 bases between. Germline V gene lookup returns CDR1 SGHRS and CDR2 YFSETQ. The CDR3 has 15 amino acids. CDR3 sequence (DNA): TGCGCCAGCAGCTTGGCGTCGGGGGACCCCTACGAGCAGTACTTC. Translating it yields CASSLASGDPYEQYF.

CDR3 region: CASSIRQGGTGELFF. The CDR3, as DNA: TGTGCCAGTAGTATCCGGCAGGGTGGTACCGGGGAGCTGTTTTTT. The chain recombines TRBV19 with TRBJ2-2, with D tentatively TRBD1 (5 bases). From germline, CDR1 is LNHDA and CDR2 SQIVND (reference sequence). The germline V and J ends were trimmed by 3 bases and 5 bases, with 13 bases remaining between them. The CDR3 contains 15 residues.

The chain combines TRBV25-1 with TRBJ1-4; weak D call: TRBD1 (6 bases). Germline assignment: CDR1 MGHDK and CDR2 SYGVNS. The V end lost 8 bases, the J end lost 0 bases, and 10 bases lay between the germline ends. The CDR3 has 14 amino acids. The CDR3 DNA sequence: TGTGCCAGCGCGGACAGCACAACTAATGAAAAACTGTTTTTT. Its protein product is CASADSTTNEKLFF.

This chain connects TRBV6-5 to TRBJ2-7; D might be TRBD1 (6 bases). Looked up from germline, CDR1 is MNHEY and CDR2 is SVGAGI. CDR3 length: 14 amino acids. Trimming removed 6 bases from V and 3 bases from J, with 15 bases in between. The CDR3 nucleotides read TGTGCCAGCAGCTGCACAGGGCCCCGCTACGAGCAGTACTTC. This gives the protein CASSCTGPRYEQYF.

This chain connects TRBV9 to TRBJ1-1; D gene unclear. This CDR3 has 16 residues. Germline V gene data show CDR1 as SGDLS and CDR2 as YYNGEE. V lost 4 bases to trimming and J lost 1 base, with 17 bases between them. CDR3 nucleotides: TGTGCCAGCAGCCGTCTGATGGGCAGCGGGAACACTGAAGCTTTCTTT. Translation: CASSRLMGSGNTEAFF. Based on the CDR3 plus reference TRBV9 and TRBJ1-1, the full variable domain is DSGVTQTPKHLITATGQRVTLRCSPRSGDLSVYWYQQSLDQGLQFLIQYYNGEERAKGNILERFSAQQFPDLHSELNLSSLELGDSALYFCASSRLMGSGNTEAFFGQGTRLTVV.

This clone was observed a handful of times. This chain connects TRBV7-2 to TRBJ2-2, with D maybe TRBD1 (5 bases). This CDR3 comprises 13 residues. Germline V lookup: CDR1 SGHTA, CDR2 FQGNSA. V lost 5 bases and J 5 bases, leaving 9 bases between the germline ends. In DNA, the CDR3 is TGTGCCAGCAGCCCGTGGACAACCGGGGAGCTGTTTTTT. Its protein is CASSPWTTGELFF. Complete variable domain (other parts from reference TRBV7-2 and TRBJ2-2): GAGVSQSPSNKVTEKGKDVELRCDPISGHTALYWYRQSLGQGLEFLIYFQGNSAPDKSGLPSDRFSAERTGGSVSTLTIQRTQQEDSAVYLCASSPWTTGELFFGEGSRLTVL.

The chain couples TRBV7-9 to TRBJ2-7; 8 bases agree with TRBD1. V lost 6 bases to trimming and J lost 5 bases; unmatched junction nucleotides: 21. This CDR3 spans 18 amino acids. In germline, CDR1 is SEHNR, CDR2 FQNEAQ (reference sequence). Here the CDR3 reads CASSKDRGRKTLSDEQYF. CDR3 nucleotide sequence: TGTGCCAGCAGTAAAGACAGGGGCAGAAAGACACTGTCGGACGAGCAGTACTTC. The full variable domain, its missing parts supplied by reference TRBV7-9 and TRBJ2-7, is DTGVSQNPRHKITKRGQNVTFRCDPISEHNRLYWYRQTLGQGPEFLTYFQNEAQLEKSRLLSDRFSAERPKGSFSTLEIQRTEQGDSAMYLCASSKDRGRKTLSDEQYFGPGTRLTVT.

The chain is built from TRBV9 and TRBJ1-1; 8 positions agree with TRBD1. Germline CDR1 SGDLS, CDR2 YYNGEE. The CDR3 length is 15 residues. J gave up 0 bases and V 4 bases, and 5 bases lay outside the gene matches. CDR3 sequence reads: CASSSRTGLNTEAFF. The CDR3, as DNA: TGTGCCAGCAGCTCCCGGACAGGGCTGAACACTGAAGCTTTCTTT.

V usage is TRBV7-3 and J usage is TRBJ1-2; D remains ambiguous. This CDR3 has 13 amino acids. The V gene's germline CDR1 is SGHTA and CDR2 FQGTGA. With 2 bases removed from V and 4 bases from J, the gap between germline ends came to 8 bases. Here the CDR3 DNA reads TGTGCCAGCAGCTTACTGGGAGGCTATGGCTACACCTTC. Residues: CASSLLGGYGYTF. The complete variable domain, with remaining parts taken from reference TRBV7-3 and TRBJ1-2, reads GAGVSQTPSNKVTEKGKYVELRCDPISGHTALYWYRQSLGQGPEFLIYFQGTGAADDSGLPNDRFFAVRPEGSVSTLKIQRTERGDSAVYLCASSLLGGYGYTFGSGTRLTVV.